This T cell receptor beta chain was observed in a study of shared clonotypes between healthy human individuals. The wider study: Plates per donor: three CD4 naive, three CD4 memory, two CD8 naive, one CD8 memory. Findings of the study overall: The study found about 5.1% of naive CD4 clonotypes shared across a few donors.

Into CD45RA+ naive and CD45RA-negative memory subsets, the CD4+ cells were split. CDR1 is SEHNR and CDR2 is FQNEAQ in the germline V gene (reference sequence). Trimming took 1 base from V and 4 from J, leaving 1 base between them. This CDR3 is built from 12 residues. Deep-level settings were used for running the assay. Produced via immunoSEQ multiplex PCR; TCRdb's table is partial and in-frame only. This table has 2 million to 2.5 million clones, under 95% appearing once. A note on this clone: Its antigen is unidentified.

Material for sequencing was naive CD4+ T cells from PBMCs. Subset: CD45RA+ positively selected. J is TRBJ1-4 and V is TRBV7-9; D unclear. The TCR was taken from a man aged 18-30 years in good health. Some clones in this sample may be carry-over from other donors' samples. The CDR3 sequence: CASSLGNEKLFF. CDR3 DNA sequence: TGTGCCAGCAGCTTAGGTAATGAAAAACTGTTTTTT.